What follows is one TCR beta chain and its context. Source study methods: Reference gene primer amplification yielded estimated nucleated cell counts. Assay used: immunoSEQ multiplex PCR; TCRdb lists only in-frame clones, some missing. V and J calls plus clone size are reproduced from that table; the DNA served to infer D and trimming. Of under 250,000 clones listed, over 75% are singletons. The data originate from a study of blood T cell repertoires in COVID-19. The wider study: There were acute and convalescent COVID-19 samples, and they came from the United States, Italy and Spain. T cells, B-cell-depleted T cells, or PBMCs supplied cDNA or gDNA.

The CDR3 consists of 16 residues. CDR1 is LNHDA and CDR2 is SQIVND in the germline V gene (reference sequence). With V trimmed by 3 bases and J by 6 bases, 9 bases remained unmatched. Material: peripheral blood. This clonotype was obtained from a man aged 30-40 years who had recovered from COVID-19. The chain couples TRBV19 to TRBJ1-5, with TRBD1 identical over 9 bases. CDR3 sequence (DNA): TGTGCCAGTAGTATTGGGGACAGGGAGGGGAGTCAGCCCCAGCATTTT. Translating it yields CASSIGDREGSQPQHF.